This T cell receptor beta chain was captured in a study of healthy donors' naive CD4 and CD8 T cells. Germline V lookup: CDR1 SNHLY, CDR2 FYNNEI. This CDR3 spans 16 amino acids. V dropped 2 bases and J dropped 8 bases, with 16 bases sitting between them. Sorting defined naive CD4+ as CD4+CD8-CD45RO-CD45RA+ and naive CD8+ as CD8+CD4-CD45RA+CD27bright. Each TCR library used around 500 ng of total RNA and a linear amplification protocol. A single record per CDR3 protein comes from TCRdb applying MiXCR to the reads. The table lists 200,000 or so distinct CDR3 sequences, 65% to 75% of them singletons. V usage is TRBV2 and J usage is TRBJ1-6; D is undetermined. Sequencing input: naive CD4+ and CD8+ T cells sorted from blood, pooled from several donors. The TCR originated in a pool of human donors in good health; the sample pools cells from several healthy donors. CDR3 bases: TGTGCCAGCAGTGAACCCGGAGACACTATTGATTCACCCCTCCACTTT. It specifies CASSEPGDTIDSPLHF.